The sequence of this T cell receptor (beta chain) was determined in a study of blood T cell repertoires in COVID-19. Across under 25 US areas, participants ranged in age from about 18 to 100 years. Categorization into cohorts depended on clinical history that participants reported. As handled by the study authors: Reference gene primer amplification yielded estimated nucleated cell counts. Assay: immunoSEQ multiplex PCR; the TCRdb copy retains only in-frame clones and omits some. The V and J calls and clone size are taken from that table; D and trimming were inferred from the DNA. The profile shows 470,000 or so clones, about 90% of them singletons. The length of the CDR3 is 17 residues. The germline CDR1 and CDR2 sequences are SGHRS and YFSETQ. V gave up 4 bases and J gave up 3 bases; unmatched junction bases: 13. This clone has more than one count but fewer than ten.

The chain carries TRBV5-1 and TRBJ2-1; TRBD2 aligns across 7 bases. Source material: PBMCs or T cells enriched from blood (not recorded which). The sequence derives from a woman between 18 and 30 years old with acute COVID-19. CDR3: CASSRPPGRGNYNEQFF. The CDR3 nucleotides read TGCGCCAGCAGCAGACCTCCCGGGCGGGGGAACTACAATGAGCAGTTCTTC.